This T cell receptor (beta chain) derives from a study of T-cell reconstitution after alpha-beta-depleted transplantation in children. Study findings and constraints: It was newly produced T cells that mostly accounted for T-cell counts and diversity one year after transplant.

Per germline, CDR1 SGHRS and CDR2 YFSETQ. There are 13 residues in the CDR3. The V gene lost 0 bases and the J gene lost 10 bases, with 11 bases spanning the gap. Using unique molecular identifiers, the investigators prepared the TCRbeta library. TCRdb redid the calling of the PCR reads with MiXCR, one entry per CDR3 protein. The table has fewer than 750,000 distinct CDR3 sequences, 27% seen once. Details on this clonotype: Its antigen is unidentified.

The sequenced sample was PBMCs, obtained before TCRalphabeta/CD19-depleted stem cell transplant. The source is a boy in the first two years of life with Wiskott-Aldrich syndrome, due to receive a stem cell transplant. This sequence joins TRBV5-1 and TRBJ2-1; D perhaps matches TRBD2 (5 bases). The CDR3 sequence: CASSLDGIGEQFF. DNA for the CDR3: TGCGCCAGCAGCTTGGACGGGATAGGGGAGCAGTTCTTC.